These 19 T cell receptor beta chains originate from one sample sequenced in a study of T-cell reconstitution after alpha-beta-depleted transplantation in children. TCRbeta library construction was performed incorporating unique molecular identifiers. From the PCR reads, TCRdb called clonotypes with MiXCR, one entry per CDR3 protein. The sample has approximately 230,000 distinct CDR3 sequences; around 25% are singletons. Sample: PBMCs, mostly from graft donor cells, taken 360 days after TCRalphabeta/CD19-depleted stem cell transplant. The receptors originated from a female patient between 2 and 10 years old who had a stem cell transplant for congenital amegakaryocytic thrombocytopenia, so the T cells may come from the graft donor.

This clonotype turned up a few times. The chain couples TRBV12-3 or TRBV12-4 to TRBJ2-1; TRBD2 aligns across 15 bases. Trimming removed 11 bases from V and 5 bases from J; junction bases left unmatched: 7. CDR3 length: 15 residues. The CDR3 here is CAPKWTSGRDNEQFF. CDR3 in DNA: TGTGCCCCAAAGTGGACTAGCGGGAGGGACAATGAGCAGTTCTTC.

This clonotype showed up just a few times. V gene TRBV30 combines with J gene TRBJ2-3, with 8 bases lining up with TRBD2. CDR3 size: 13 residues. CDR1 and CDR2 from the germline V gene are GTSNPN and SVGIG (reference sequence). Trimming removed 0 bases from V and 5 bases from J; junction bases left unmatched: 1. CDR3 sequence (DNA): TGTGCCTGGAGTGTGGGGACTAGAGATACGCAGTATTTT. Its translation is CAWSVGTRDTQYF.

The rearrangement links TRBV12-3 or TRBV12-4 to TRBJ1-2; 8 positions match TRBD1. The CDR3 totals 17 residues. The J segment lost 8 bases and the V segment lost 6 bases, leaving 20 bases of the junction unmatched. The CDR3 nucleotides read TGTGCCAGCAGCAATGGGACAGGCTATAGGCTGAGTATGGGCTACACCTTC. Its translation: CASSNGTGYRLSMGYTF.

V and J are TRBV9 and TRBJ2-7; D not certain. The CDR3 contains 14 residues. CDR1 SGDLS and CDR2 YYNGEE come from the germline V gene. With 0 bases removed from V and 6 bases from J, the gap between germline ends came to 13 bases. The CDR3 protein is CASSVVRHVLEQYF. The CDR3 nucleotides are TGTGCCAGCAGCGTAGTCCGCCACGTCCTCGAGCAGTACTTC.

The rearrangement joins TRBV10-3 to TRBJ2-1; TRBD1 or TRBD2 may be the D gene (6 bases each). CDR1 and CDR2 from the germline V gene are ENHRY and SYGVKD. Trimming left V 4 bases short and J 6 bases short, with 13 bases between. The length of the CDR3 is 14 residues. CDR3: CAISVTGAPNEQFF. The CDR3, as DNA: TGTGCCATCAGTGTTACGGGGGCCCCCAATGAGCAGTTCTTC.

The chain carries TRBV6-1 and TRBJ2-7; D perhaps matches TRBD2 (5 bases). The CDR3 runs 19 residues. Trimming took off 1 base at V and 4 bases at J, with 26 bases between the two ends. Germline CDR1 MNHNS, CDR2 SASEGT. Written as DNA, the CDR3 is TGTGCCAGCAGTGAAGGAGGTAGTCCGGGGTGGGATGATCGGTACGAGCAGTACTTC. It codes for CASSEGGSPGWDDRYEQYF.

This chain uses TRBV19 with TRBJ2-7, with TRBD2 matching 9 bases. The CDR3 spans 15 residues. V trimming: 7 bases; J trimming: 3 bases; junction bases outside the gene matches: 10. Germline V CDR1 and CDR2: LNHDA, SQIVND (reference sequence). The CDR3 spells CASKRGLAHDYEQYF. CDR3 nucleotide sequence: TGTGCCAGTAAAAGAGGACTAGCGCACGACTACGAGCAGTACTTC.

This clonotype was counted only a few times. The chain has TRBV30 and TRBJ1-5; possibly TRBD1 for D (6 bases). The ends were cut back, 3 bases at V and 5 bases at J, with 17 bases in the middle. CDR3 length equals 15 residues. CDR1 is GTSNPN, CDR2 SVGIG, per germline (reference sequence). The CDR3 nucleotides are TGTGCCTGGAGCAGAGGGGGACGGGTCGATCAGCCCCAGCATTTT. It translates to CAWSRGGRVDQPQHF.

The chain links TRBV7-2 to TRBJ1-6, with D hard to call. This CDR3 is built from 13 residues. The germline V and J ends were trimmed by 1 base and 10 bases, with 8 bases remaining between them. Germline CDR1 reads SGHTA; CDR2 reads FQGNSA. The CDR3 nucleotides read TGTGCCAGCAGCTTAGTGAACCGCTCACCCCTCCACTTT. This gives the protein CASSLVNRSPLHF.

The chain combines TRBV14 with TRBJ2-6, with TRBD1 identical over 11 bases. CDR3 length equals 18 residues. CDR1 is SGHDN, CDR2 FVKESK, per germline. V lost 3 bases to trimming and J lost 1 base; unmatched junction nucleotides: 5. CDR3 protein: CASSQRTGGGSGANVLTF. The CDR3 DNA is TGTGCCAGCAGCCAGAGGACAGGGGGCGGATCTGGGGCCAACGTCCTGACTTTC.

This clonotype has a handful of counts. This chain links TRBV4-1 with TRBJ2-2, with D perhaps matching TRBD1 or TRBD2 (6 bases each). From germline, CDR1 is MGHRA and CDR2 YSYEKL. V shed 4 bases and J shed 7 bases, with 13 bases lying between them. CDR3 length: 14 amino acids. The CDR3 is CASSPPGAVGELFF. The CDR3 region has the DNA TGCGCCAGCAGCCCACCGGGGGCCGTCGGGGAGCTGTTTTTT.

The gene calls are TRBV20-1 and TRBJ2-1, with a possible D match to TRBD2 (6 bases). Trimming took off 3 bases at V and 7 bases at J, with 10 bases between the two ends. Germline V gene lookup returns CDR1 DFQATT and CDR2 SNEGSKA (reference sequence). This CDR3 spans 12 amino acids. CDR3 amino acids: CSASGGLNEQFF. The CDR3 DNA sequence: TGCAGTGCTAGCGGGGGACTTAATGAGCAGTTCTTC.

The gene calls are TRBV28 and TRBJ2-7; 7 positions agree with TRBD1. There are 11 residues in the CDR3. Germline V CDR1 and CDR2: MDHEN, SYDVKM. The CDR3 DNA sequence: TGTGCAAGCGGACAGGCCTACGAGCAGTACTTC. Its translation is CASGQAYEQYF.

The chain employs TRBV27 and TRBJ2-1; D not certain. Trimming removed 8 bases from V and 6 bases from J, with 11 bases in between. CDR3 length: 12 residues. The germline CDR1 and CDR2 sequences are MNHEY and SMNVEV (reference sequence). CDR3 bases: TGTGCCAGCCACGACCCCGGCAATGAGCAGTTCTTC. Translation: CASHDPGNEQFF.

V is TRBV28 and J is TRBJ2-2, with D unclear. This CDR3 has 14 residues. Germline V gene data show CDR1 as MDHEN and CDR2 as SYDVKM. V was pared by 6 bases and J by 1 base, with 9 bases between. This CDR3 is CASRQTLNTGELFF. The CDR3 coding sequence is TGTGCCAGCAGGCAGACCTTGAACACCGGGGAGCTGTTTTTT.

This clonotype came up many times. This rearrangement joins TRBV27 to TRBJ2-4, with 12 bases fitting TRBD1. V lost 2 bases to trimming and J lost 15 bases; unmatched junction nucleotides: 5. Germline lookup yields CDR1 MNHEY and CDR2 SMNVEV (reference sequence). The CDR3 consists of 13 residues. CDR3 sequence (DNA): TGTGCCAGCAGTTTAGGGACAGGGGGCCGGGGGTACTTC. Protein product: CASSLGTGGRGYF.

This clonotype occurred many times. This sequence joins TRBV12-3 or TRBV12-4 and TRBJ1-3; D gene ambiguous. V lost 8 bases and J lost 0, with 11 bases in between. The CDR3 has 14 residues. Written as DNA, the CDR3 is TGTGCCAGCGACGGAGGCAACTCTGGAAACACCATATATTTT. Protein sequence: CASDGGNSGNTIYF.

A few counts support this clonotype. The rearrangement links TRBV29-1 to TRBJ1-6; maybe TRBD1 (6 bases). The CDR3 has 13 residues. Deletions cut 4 bases from V and 9 bases from J, with 13 bases between. Germline V lookup: CDR1 SQVTM, CDR2 ANQGSEA. The CDR3 sequence: CSVGQGQGSPLHF. CDR3 DNA sequence: TGCAGCGTTGGGCAGGGGCAGGGTTCACCCCTCCACTTT.

A few counts support this clonotype. The V call is TRBV20-1, the J call TRBJ2-5, with D possibly TRBD2 on 5 matching bases. CDR1 and CDR2 (germline): DFQATT, SNEGSKA (reference sequence). The CDR3 is 13 amino acids. Deletions cut 5 bases from V and 0 bases from J, with 10 bases between. The CDR3 bases are TGCAGTGCTCCACGACTAAACCAAGAGACCCAGTACTTC. It specifies CSAPRLNQETQYF.